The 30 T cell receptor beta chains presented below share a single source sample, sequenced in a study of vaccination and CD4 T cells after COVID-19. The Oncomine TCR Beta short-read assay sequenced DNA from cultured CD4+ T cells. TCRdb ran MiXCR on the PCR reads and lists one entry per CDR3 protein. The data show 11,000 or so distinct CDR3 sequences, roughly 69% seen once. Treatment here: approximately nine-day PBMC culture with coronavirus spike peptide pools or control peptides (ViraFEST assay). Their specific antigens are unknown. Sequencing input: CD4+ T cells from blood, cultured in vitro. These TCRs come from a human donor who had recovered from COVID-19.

The chain's CDR3 is CASSKLLAGGRNEQFF. In DNA, the CDR3 is TGTGCCAGCAGCAAATTACTAGCGGGAGGTAGAAATGAGCAGTTCTTC. This sequence joins TRBV21-1 and TRBJ2-1; the listed D gene, TRBD2, was not tested against the DNA. TRBV21-1 is deemed a pseudogene. This CDR3 comprises 16 residues.

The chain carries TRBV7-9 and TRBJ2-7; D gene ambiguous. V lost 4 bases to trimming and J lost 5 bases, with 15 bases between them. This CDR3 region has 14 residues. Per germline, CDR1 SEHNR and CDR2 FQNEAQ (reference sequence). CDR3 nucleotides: TGTGCCAGCAGCTATTCGGCCCTCTCGGACGAGCAGTACTTC. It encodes CASSYSALSDEQYF.

As DNA, the CDR3 is TGCGCCAGCAGTCCACCTGGGACGTCCTTGCAGCCCCAGCATTTT. Protein product: CASSPPGTSLQPQHF. V usage is TRBV23-1 and J usage is TRBJ1-5; a weak D match, TRBD1 (5 bases). TRBV23-1 is given ORF status, its function remaining uncertain. The V end was cut by 4 bases, the J end by 7 bases, with 17 bases between. CDR3 length: 15 amino acids.

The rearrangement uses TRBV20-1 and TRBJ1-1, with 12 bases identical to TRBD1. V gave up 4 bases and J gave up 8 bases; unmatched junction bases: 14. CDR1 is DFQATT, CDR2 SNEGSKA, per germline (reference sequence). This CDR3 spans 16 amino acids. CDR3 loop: CSAIHIWDRGRPEAFF. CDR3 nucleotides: TGCAGTGCTATCCATATTTGGGACAGGGGGCGGCCGGAAGCTTTCTTT.

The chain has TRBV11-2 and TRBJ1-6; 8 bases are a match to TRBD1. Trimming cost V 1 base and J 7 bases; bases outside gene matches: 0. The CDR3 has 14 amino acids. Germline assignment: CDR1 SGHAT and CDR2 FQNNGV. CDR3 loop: CASSLAGGNSPLHF. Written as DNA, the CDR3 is TGTGCCAGCAGCTTAGCAGGGGGCAATTCACCCCTCCACTTT.

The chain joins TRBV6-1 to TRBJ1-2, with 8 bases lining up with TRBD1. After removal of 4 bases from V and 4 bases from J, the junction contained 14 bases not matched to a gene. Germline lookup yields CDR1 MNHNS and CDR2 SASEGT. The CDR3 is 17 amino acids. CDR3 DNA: TGTGCCAGCAGTGCACACCAAAGAACAGGGGGACGCTATGGCTACACCTTC. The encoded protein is CASSAHQRTGGRYGYTF.

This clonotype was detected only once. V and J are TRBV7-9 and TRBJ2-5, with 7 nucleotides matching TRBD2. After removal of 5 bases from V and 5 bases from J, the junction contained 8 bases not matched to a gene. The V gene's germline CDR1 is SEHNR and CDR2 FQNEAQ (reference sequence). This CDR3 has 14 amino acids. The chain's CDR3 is CASSPRPGGETQYF. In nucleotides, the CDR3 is TGTGCCAGCAGCCCCCGGCCCGGGGGGGAGACCCAGTACTTC.

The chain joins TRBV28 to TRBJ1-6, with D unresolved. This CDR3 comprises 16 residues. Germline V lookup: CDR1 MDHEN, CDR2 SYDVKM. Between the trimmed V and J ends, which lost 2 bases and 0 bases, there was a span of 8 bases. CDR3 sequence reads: CASSLGVSSYNSPLHF. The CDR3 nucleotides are TGTGCCAGCAGTTTAGGGGTCAGCTCCTATAATTCACCCCTCCACTTT.

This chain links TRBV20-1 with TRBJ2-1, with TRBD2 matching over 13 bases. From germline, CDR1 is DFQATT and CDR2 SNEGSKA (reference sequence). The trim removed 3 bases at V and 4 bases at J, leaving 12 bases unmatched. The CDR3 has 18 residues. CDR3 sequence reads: CSASSTSGRASRYNEQFF. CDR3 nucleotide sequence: TGCAGTGCTAGTTCAACTAGCGGGAGGGCCTCGAGATACAATGAGCAGTTCTTC.

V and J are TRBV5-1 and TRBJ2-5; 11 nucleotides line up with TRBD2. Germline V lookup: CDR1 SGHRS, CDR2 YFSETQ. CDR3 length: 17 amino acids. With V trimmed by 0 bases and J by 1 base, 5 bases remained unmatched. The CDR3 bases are TGCGCCAGCAGCTTGGTTCTAGCGGGGGGCCTCCAAGAGACCCAGTACTTC. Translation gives CASSLVLAGGLQETQYF.

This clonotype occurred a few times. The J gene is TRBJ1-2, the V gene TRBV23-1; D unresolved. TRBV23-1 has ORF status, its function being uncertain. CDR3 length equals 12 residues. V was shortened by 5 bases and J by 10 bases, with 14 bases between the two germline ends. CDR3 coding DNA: TGCGCCAGCAGTTTGTCGGGGAAAGACTACACCTTC. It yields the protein CASSLSGKDYTF.

The CDR3 sequence is CAWSLGYGYTF. The DNA of the CDR3 is TGTGCCTGGAGTCTCGGCTATGGCTACACCTTC. The chain uses TRBV30 and TRBJ1-2; unclear D gene. The CDR3 totals 11 residues. Germline CDR1 GTSNPN, CDR2 SVGIG (reference sequence). The germline V and J ends were trimmed by 2 bases and 4 bases, with 5 bases remaining between them.

The CDR3 loop is CASSLEGWTEAFF. Written as DNA, the CDR3 is TGTGCCAGCAGCTTAGAAGGGTGGACTGAAGCTTTCTTT. This chain connects TRBV11-3 to TRBJ1-1; D call uncertain. CDR1 and CDR2 (germline): SGHNT, YENEEA. Trimming stripped 0 bases from V and 5 bases from J, with 7 bases between. The CDR3 runs to 13 residues. Full variable domain (outside the CDR3, taken from reference TRBV11-3 and TRBJ1-1): EAGVVQSPRYKIIEKKQPVAFWCNPISGHNTLYWYLQNLGQGPELLIRYENEEAVDDSQLPKDRFSAERLKGVDSTLKIQPAELGDSAVYLCASSLEGWTEAFFGQGTRLTVV.

DNA of the CDR3: TGTGCCAGCAGCTCCCGCTCTGGGCTAAGACAAAGTCCGGAAGCTTTCTTT. Protein product: CASSSRSGLRQSPEAFF. The genes are TRBV11-2 and TRBJ1-1, with D hard to call. Germline V gives CDR1 SGHAT, CDR2 FQNNGV. V was pared by 4 bases and J by 8 bases, with 26 bases between. CDR3 size: 17 residues.

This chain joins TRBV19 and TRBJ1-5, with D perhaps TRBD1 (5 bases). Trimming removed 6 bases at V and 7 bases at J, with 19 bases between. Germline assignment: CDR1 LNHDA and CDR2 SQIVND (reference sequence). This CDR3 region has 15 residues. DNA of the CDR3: TGTGCCAGTAGGCCCCCCGATGGGACCGGACAGCCCCAGCATTTT. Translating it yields CASRPPDGTGQPQHF.

The chain's CDR3 is CAIAGFPGADPKGYTF. In DNA, the CDR3 is TGTGCCATCGCGGGGTTTCCGGGGGCGGATCCCAAGGGCTACACCTTC. The chain uses TRBV15 and TRBJ1-2; D might be TRBD1 (6 bases). V lost 10 bases and J lost 8, with 29 bases in between. CDR3 length: 16 amino acids. Germline CDR1 and CDR2: LNHNV and YYDKDF (reference sequence).

CDR3 sequence: CASSQGTGFGYTF. CDR3 bases: TGTGCCAGCAGCCAAGGGACAGGGTTTGGCTACACCTTC. The chain joins TRBV3-1 to TRBJ1-2; 8 bases align to TRBD1. The CDR3 runs to 13 residues. V trimming: 1 base; J trimming: 7 bases; junction bases outside the gene matches: 2. The germline CDR1 and CDR2 sequences are LGHDT and YNNKEL (reference sequence).

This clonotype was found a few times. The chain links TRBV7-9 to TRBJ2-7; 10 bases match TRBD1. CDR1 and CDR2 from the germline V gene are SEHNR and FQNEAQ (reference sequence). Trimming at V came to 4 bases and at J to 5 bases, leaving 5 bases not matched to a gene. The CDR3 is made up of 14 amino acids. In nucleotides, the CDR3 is TGTGCCAGCAGCTGGGGACAGGGGTCGAACGAGCAGTACTTC. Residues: CASSWGQGSNEQYF. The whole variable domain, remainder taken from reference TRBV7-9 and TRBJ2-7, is DTGVSQNPRHKITKRGQNVTFRCDPISEHNRLYWYRQTLGQGPEFLTYFQNEAQLEKSRLLSDRFSAERPKGSFSTLEIQRTEQGDSAMYLCASSWGQGSNEQYFGPGTRLTVT.

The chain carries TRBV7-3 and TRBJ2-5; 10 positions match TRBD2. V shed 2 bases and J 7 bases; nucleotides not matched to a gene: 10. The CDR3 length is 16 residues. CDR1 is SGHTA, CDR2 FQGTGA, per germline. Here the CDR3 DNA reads TGTGCCAGCAGCTTAGCAGGCAGCGGGGGGGTCGGGACCCAGTACTTC. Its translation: CASSLAGSGGVGTQYF.

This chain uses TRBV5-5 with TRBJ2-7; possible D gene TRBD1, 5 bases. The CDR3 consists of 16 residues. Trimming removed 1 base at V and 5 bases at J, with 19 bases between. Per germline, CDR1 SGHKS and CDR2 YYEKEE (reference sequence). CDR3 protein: CASSLLRRGRAHEQYF. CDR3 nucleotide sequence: TGTGCCAGCAGCTTGTTACGTAGAGGCAGGGCCCACGAGCAGTACTTC.

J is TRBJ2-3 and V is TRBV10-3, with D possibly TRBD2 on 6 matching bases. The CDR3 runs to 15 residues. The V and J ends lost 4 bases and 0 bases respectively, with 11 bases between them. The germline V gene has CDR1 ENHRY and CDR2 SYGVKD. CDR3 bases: TGTGCCATCAGTGGAGCGGGCCCTAGCACAGATACGCAGTATTTT. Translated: CAISGAGPSTDTQYF.

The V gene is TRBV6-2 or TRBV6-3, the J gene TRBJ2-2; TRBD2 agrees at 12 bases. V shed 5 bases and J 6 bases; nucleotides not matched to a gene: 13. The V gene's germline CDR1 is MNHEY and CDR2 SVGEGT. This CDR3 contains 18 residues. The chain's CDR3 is CASSLRLAGVRKSGELFF. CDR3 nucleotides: TGTGCCAGCAGTCTCCGACTAGCGGGAGTGCGGAAATCCGGGGAGCTGTTTTTT.

The CDR3 protein is CASSVTGVTEAFF. The CDR3 nucleotides are TGTGCCAGCAGTGTTACAGGGGTCACTGAAGCTTTCTTT. V is TRBV6-1 and J is TRBJ1-1; TRBD1 aligns across 7 bases. J lost 4 bases, V lost 4 bases, and 3 bases had no gene match. CDR1 MNHNS and CDR2 SASEGT come from the germline V gene. CDR3 length: 13 residues.

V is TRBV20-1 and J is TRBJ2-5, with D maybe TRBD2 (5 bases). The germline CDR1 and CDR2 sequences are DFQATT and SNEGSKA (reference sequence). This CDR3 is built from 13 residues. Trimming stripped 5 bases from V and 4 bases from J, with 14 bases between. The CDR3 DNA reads TGCAGTGCTCCAACGTCGGCGGGAGAGACCCAGTACTTC. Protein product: CSAPTSAGETQYF.

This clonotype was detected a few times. In nucleotides, the CDR3 is TGCGCCAGCAGCACGGGAGCCTACCAAGAGACCCAGTACTTC. This encodes CASSTGAYQETQYF. The chain combines TRBV5-1 with TRBJ2-5; maybe TRBD2 (6 bases). Trimming took 4 bases from V and 0 from J, leaving 10 bases between them. This CDR3 contains 14 residues. CDR1 SGHRS and CDR2 YFSETQ come from the germline V gene.

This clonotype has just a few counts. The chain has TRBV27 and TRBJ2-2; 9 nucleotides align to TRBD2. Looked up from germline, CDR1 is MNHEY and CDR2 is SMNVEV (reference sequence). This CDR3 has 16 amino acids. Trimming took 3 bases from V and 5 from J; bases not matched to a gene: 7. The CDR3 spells CASSFTGTSRTGELFF. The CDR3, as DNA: TGTGCCAGCAGTTTTACCGGGACTAGCAGGACCGGGGAGCTGTTTTTT.

The CDR3 loop reads CASSREGVRVPEQYF. In DNA, the CDR3 is TGTGCCAGCAGTCGCGAGGGGGTAAGGGTCCCCGAGCAGTACTTC. The chain recombines TRBV6-1 with TRBJ2-7; D might be TRBD1 (6 bases). The germline CDR1 and CDR2 sequences are MNHNS and SASEGT. The CDR3 runs to 15 residues. Trimming left V 5 bases short and J 6 bases short, with 20 bases between.

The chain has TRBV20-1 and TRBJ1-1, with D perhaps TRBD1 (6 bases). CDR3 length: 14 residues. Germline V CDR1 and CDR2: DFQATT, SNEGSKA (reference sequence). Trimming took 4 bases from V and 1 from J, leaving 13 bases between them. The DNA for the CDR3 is TGCAGTGCTACTCGGACAGTGGCGAACACTGAAGCTTTCTTT. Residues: CSATRTVANTEAFF.

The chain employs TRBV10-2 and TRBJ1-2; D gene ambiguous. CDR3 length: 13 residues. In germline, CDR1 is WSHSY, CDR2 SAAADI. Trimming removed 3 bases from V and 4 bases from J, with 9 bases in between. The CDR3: CASSDAGVYGYTF. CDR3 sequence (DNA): TGCGCCAGCAGTGACGCAGGAGTCTATGGCTACACCTTC.

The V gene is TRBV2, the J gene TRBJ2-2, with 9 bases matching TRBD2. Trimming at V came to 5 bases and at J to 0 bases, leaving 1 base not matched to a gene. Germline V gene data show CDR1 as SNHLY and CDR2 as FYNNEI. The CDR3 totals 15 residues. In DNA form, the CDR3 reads TGTGCCAGCAGTCTAGCGGGGCCGAACACCGGGGAGCTGTTTTTT. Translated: CASSLAGPNTGELFF. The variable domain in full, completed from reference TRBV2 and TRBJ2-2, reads EPEVTQTPSHQVTQMGQEVILRCVPISNHLYFYWYRQILGQKVEFLVSFYNNEISEKSEIFDDQFSVERPDGSNFTLKIRSTKLEDSAMYFCASSLAGPNTGELFFGEGSRLTVL.